The 24 T cell receptor beta chains presented below share a single source sample, sequenced in a study of CD8+ T cells in alopecia areata. Investigators isolated RNA and reverse transcribed it into cDNA to act as the sequencing template. Data came from immunoSEQ multiplex PCR; TCRdb stores just in-frame clones and leaves some out. The sample consists of 90,000 to 130,000 clones, over 55% of them appearing once. The material sequenced was NKG2D-low CD8+ T cells sorted from blood. These receptors originate from a human donor with alopecia areata.

V is TRBV28 and J is TRBJ2-3; no clear D gene. V lost 7 bases, J lost 6 bases, and 14 bases lay in between. This CDR3 has 13 amino acids. CDR1 is MDHEN and CDR2 is SYDVKM in the germline V gene. The CDR3 nucleotides are TGTGCCAGCACCGATCAGAACGGGGATACGCAGTATTTT. It codes for CASTDQNGDTQYF.

This clone was recorded a few times. This sequence joins TRBV2 and TRBJ2-7; D may be TRBD1 (5 bases). From germline, CDR1 is SNHLY and CDR2 FYNNEI. Trimming cost V 4 bases and J 3 bases, with 10 bases left between them. The CDR3 is made up of 13 amino acids. The CDR3 region has the DNA TGTGCCAGCAGTGTATCAGACAGCTACGAGCAGTACTTC. Amino acids: CASSVSDSYEQYF. Based on the CDR3 plus reference TRBV2 and TRBJ2-7, the full variable domain is EPEVTQTPSHQVTQMGQEVILRCVPISNHLYFYWYRQILGQKVEFLVSFYNNEISEKSEIFDDQFSVERPDGSNFTLKIRSTKLEDSAMYFCASSVSDSYEQYFGPGTRLTVT.

The V call is TRBV27, the J call TRBJ1-2; tentatively, D is TRBD1 (5 bases). This CDR3 is 16 amino acids long. Trimming cost V 4 bases and J 3 bases, with 18 bases left between them. CDR1 is MNHEY and CDR2 is SMNVEV in the germline V gene (reference sequence). The CDR3 here is CASSSISRQLDYGYTF. CDR3 DNA: TGTGCCAGCAGTTCGATCTCCCGACAGCTGGACTATGGCTACACCTTC.

The DNA for the CDR3 is TGTGCCAGCAGCCAGACTGAAAGCACAGATACGCAGTATTTT. Its translation is CASSQTESTDTQYF. This rearrangement joins TRBV6-5 to TRBJ2-3; D gene unclear. This CDR3 spans 14 amino acids. Trimming pared 6 bases from V and 0 bases from J, leaving 10 bases between. The germline V gene has CDR1 MNHEY and CDR2 SVGAGI.

V usage is TRBV27 and J usage is TRBJ2-7, with 7 bases fitting TRBD1. CDR3 size: 14 residues. Germline V lookup: CDR1 MNHEY, CDR2 SMNVEV (reference sequence). Unmatched junction bases numbered 8, after V lost 6 bases and J lost 3 bases. The CDR3 sequence is CASSGPGQIYEQYF. As DNA, the CDR3 is TGTGCCAGCAGCGGACCGGGACAGATCTACGAGCAGTACTTC.

Only a few counts were recorded for this clone. V gene TRBV5-1 combines with J gene TRBJ2-1; 8 positions agree with TRBD1. The CDR3 loop spans 14 amino acids. Germline lookup yields CDR1 SGHRS and CDR2 YFSETQ. V gave up 2 bases and J gave up 3 bases; unmatched junction bases: 1. The CDR3 sequence: CASSFTGGYNEQFF. The CDR3, as DNA: TGCGCCAGCAGCTTTACAGGGGGCTACAATGAGCAGTTCTTC.

Turning to this clone: This sample also contains other DNA sequences that code for the same CDR3. This chain uses TRBV7-3 with TRBJ2-3, with D maybe TRBD2 (5 bases). The germline V and J ends were trimmed by 0 bases and 1 base, with 5 bases remaining between them. The CDR3 has 14 amino acids. Germline CDR1 reads SGHTA; CDR2 reads FQGTGA. The CDR3 bases are TGTGCCAGCAGCTTAACCGGGGGCACAGATACGCAGTATTTT. The encoded protein is CASSLTGGTDTQYF.

The CDR3 loop reads CASEHGYEQYF. CDR3 bases: TGTGCCAGCGAACACGGCTACGAGCAGTACTTC. The rearrangement uses TRBV19 and TRBJ2-7; D call uncertain. Looked up from germline, CDR1 is LNHDA and CDR2 is SQIVND (reference sequence). Trimming removed 9 bases at V and 3 bases at J, with 9 bases between. This CDR3 has 11 residues.

The chain combines TRBV29-1 with TRBJ2-1; D unclear. V lost 4 bases and J 9 bases, leaving 10 bases between the germline ends. Germline-derived CDR1 and CDR2 are SQVTM and ANQGSEA. The CDR3 totals 11 residues. CDR3 in amino acids: CSVGIGGEQFF. CDR3 nucleotides: TGCAGCGTTGGAATAGGTGGTGAGCAGTTCTTC.

This chain uses TRBV5-1 with TRBJ1-2; D may be TRBD1 (5 bases). Trimming took off 1 base at V and 4 bases at J, with 11 bases between the two ends. CDR1 and CDR2 (germline): SGHRS, YFSETQ. The CDR3 has 14 residues. This CDR3 is CASSLTGVSYGYTF. The CDR3 DNA reads as TGCGCCAGCAGCTTGACGGGGGTATCCTATGGCTACACCTTC.

The chain carries TRBV19 and TRBJ1-2; 9 nucleotides line up with TRBD1. With 8 bases clipped from V and 4 bases from J, the junction kept 2 bases outside the gene matches. Germline CDR1 reads LNHDA; CDR2 reads SQIVND (reference sequence). This CDR3 has 12 residues. For the CDR3, the DNA is TGTGCCAGTTTGGACAGGGGCTATGGCTACACCTTC. Translation gives CASLDRGYGYTF.

The chain links TRBV9 to TRBJ2-7; D may be TRBD1 (6 bases). This CDR3 is 14 amino acids long. Trimming stripped 0 bases from V and 5 bases from J, with 12 bases between. In germline, CDR1 is SGDLS, CDR2 YYNGEE. The CDR3 region is CASSVGAGVDEQYF. CDR3 nucleotide sequence: TGTGCCAGCAGCGTAGGGGCAGGGGTGGACGAGCAGTACTTC.

CDR3 sequence reads: CASRESGSINEQYF. For the CDR3, the DNA is TGTGCCAGCAGGGAGAGCGGGAGTATTAACGAGCAGTACTTC. The V call is TRBV27, the J call TRBJ2-7; 8 bases match TRBD2. The V gene end was trimmed by 6 bases and the J gene end by 5 bases; junction bases not matched to a gene: 9. The CDR3 is made up of 14 amino acids. CDR1 and CDR2 from the germline V gene are MNHEY and SMNVEV (reference sequence).

This clone was picked up a small number of times. This sequence joins TRBV2 and TRBJ2-5; D perhaps matches TRBD2 (6 bases). The CDR3 has 12 amino acids. V lost 8 bases, J lost 1 base, and 8 bases lay in between. CDR1 and CDR2 from the germline V gene are SNHLY and FYNNEI. The CDR3 spells CASAGRQETQYF. The CDR3 bases are TGTGCCAGCGCGGGACGCCAAGAGACCCAGTACTTC. The full variable domain, rest sourced from reference TRBV2 and TRBJ2-5, is EPEVTQTPSHQVTQMGQEVILRCVPISNHLYFYWYRQILGQKVEFLVSFYNNEISEKSEIFDDQFSVERPDGSNFTLKIRSTKLEDSAMYFCASAGRQETQYFGPGTRLLVL.

The gene calls are TRBV15 and TRBJ2-7; 8 positions match TRBD1. V trimming: 1 base; J trimming: 4 bases; junction bases outside the gene matches: 3. The CDR3 consists of 14 residues. Germline assignment: CDR1 LNHNV and CDR2 YYDKDF (reference sequence). CDR3 nucleotides: TGTGCCACCAGCAGAGGGACAGGGAATTACGAGCAGTACTTC. Amino acid sequence: CATSRGTGNYEQYF.

This clone was detected only once. The same CDR3 is also encoded by other DNA sequences in this sample. The V gene is TRBV9, the J gene TRBJ2-1; 9 bases are a match to TRBD2. V lost 3 bases to trimming and J lost 1 base; unmatched junction nucleotides: 2. Germline CDR1 reads SGDLS; CDR2 reads YYNGEE. The CDR3 loop spans 15 amino acids. The CDR3 DNA follows: TGTGCCAGCAGCGCTAGCGGGATTTCCTACAATGAGCAGTTCTTC. Translated, it gives CASSASGISYNEQFF.

The V call is TRBV9, the J call TRBJ2-1; TRBD2 matches 12 bases. CDR3 length: 17 residues. V shed 3 bases, J shed 6 bases, and the junction held 10 bases outside the gene matches. CDR1 is SGDLS and CDR2 is YYNGEE in the germline V gene. The CDR3 sequence: CASSDRLAGVSGNEQFF. CDR3 DNA: TGTGCCAGCAGCGACCGACTAGCGGGAGTATCGGGCAATGAGCAGTTCTTC. The full variable domain, rest sourced from reference TRBV9 and TRBJ2-1, is DSGVTQTPKHLITATGQRVTLRCSPRSGDLSVYWYQQSLDQGLQFLIQYYNGEERAKGNILERFSAQQFPDLHSELNLSSLELGDSALYFCASSDRLAGVSGNEQFFGPGTRLTVL.

The chain uses TRBV4-1 and TRBJ2-5, with 7 bases that match TRBD2. Trimming at V came to 2 bases and at J to 0 bases, leaving 9 bases not matched to a gene. Per the germline V gene, CDR1 is MGHRA and CDR2 is YSYEKL. The CDR3 covers 17 residues. The DNA for the CDR3 is TGCGCCAGCAGCCAATTATCAAGCGGGGCAAACCAAGAGACCCAGTACTTC. It is translated as CASSQLSSGANQETQYF.

This clone was detected only a few times. The sample holds other DNA sequences that translate to the same CDR3. This chain uses TRBV10-3 with TRBJ2-7; 10 bases agree with TRBD2. The V and J ends lost 4 bases and 0 bases, in that order; junction bases with no gene match: 0. The CDR3 consists of 14 residues. Germline-derived CDR1 and CDR2 are ENHRY and SYGVKD. For the CDR3, the DNA is TGTGCCATCAGTGGGACTAGCGGCTCCTACGAGCAGTACTTC. Residues: CAISGTSGSYEQYF.

The chain couples TRBV9 to TRBJ2-1; D call uncertain. CDR1 and CDR2 (germline): SGDLS, YYNGEE. Deletions cut 2 bases from V and 7 bases from J, with 16 bases between. The CDR3 has 15 residues. This chain's CDR3 is CASSVEGTLGNEQFF. The CDR3 DNA follows: TGTGCCAGCAGCGTCGAAGGCACCCTCGGGAATGAGCAGTTCTTC. The whole variable domain, filled in from reference TRBV9 and TRBJ2-1, reads DSGVTQTPKHLITATGQRVTLRCSPRSGDLSVYWYQQSLDQGLQFLIQYYNGEERAKGNILERFSAQQFPDLHSELNLSSLELGDSALYFCASSVEGTLGNEQFFGPGTRLTVL.

The gene calls are TRBV5-1 and TRBJ2-1; D gene uncertain. CDR1 and CDR2 from the germline V gene are SGHRS and YFSETQ. CDR3 length equals 13 residues. Trimming stripped 1 base from V and 5 bases from J, with 7 bases between. CDR3 sequence (DNA): TGCGCCAGCAGCTTGTGGTCAGACAATGAGCAGTTCTTC. It specifies CASSLWSDNEQFF.

This sequence joins TRBV20-1 and TRBJ2-7, with D unresolved. V lost 1 base and J 6 bases, leaving 4 bases between the germline ends. CDR1 and CDR2 from the germline V gene are DFQATT and SNEGSKA (reference sequence). The CDR3 consists of 10 residues. The CDR3 is CSARAFEQYF. The DNA of the CDR3 is TGCAGTGCTAGAGCTTTCGAGCAGTACTTC.

This rearrangement joins TRBV27 to TRBJ2-7, with 12 positions matching TRBD2. In germline, CDR1 is MNHEY, CDR2 SMNVEV (reference sequence). This CDR3 comprises 18 residues. After removal of 4 bases from V and 3 bases from J, the junction contained 13 bases not matched to a gene. DNA of the CDR3: TGTGCCAGCAGTTCGAGGACTAGCGGGATCCTCATTTTCTACGAGCAGTACTTC. Amino acid sequence: CASSSRTSGILIFYEQYF.

In this sample, this clone turned up a few times. The chain combines TRBV7-6 with TRBJ2-3, with D maybe TRBD1 (6 bases). The CDR3 runs 14 residues. V was shortened by 5 bases and J by 2 bases, with 11 bases between the two germline ends. Germline assignment: CDR1 SGHVS and CDR2 FNYEAQ. The CDR3 nucleotides read TGTGCCAGCAGCCAGACAGGACCCACAGATACGCAGTATTTT. Its translation: CASSQTGPTDTQYF.